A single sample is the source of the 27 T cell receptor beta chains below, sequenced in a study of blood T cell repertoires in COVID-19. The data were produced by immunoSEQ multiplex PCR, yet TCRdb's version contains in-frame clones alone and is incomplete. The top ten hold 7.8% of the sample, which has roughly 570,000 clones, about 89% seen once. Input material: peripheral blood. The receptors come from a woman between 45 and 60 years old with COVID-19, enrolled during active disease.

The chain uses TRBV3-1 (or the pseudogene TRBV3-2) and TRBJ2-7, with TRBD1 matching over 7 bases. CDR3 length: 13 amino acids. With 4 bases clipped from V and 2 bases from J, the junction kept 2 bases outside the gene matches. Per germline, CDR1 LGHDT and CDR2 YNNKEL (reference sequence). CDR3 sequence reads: CASSLGTAYEQYF. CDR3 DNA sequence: TGTGCCAGCAGCCTCGGGACAGCCTACGAGCAGTACTTC.

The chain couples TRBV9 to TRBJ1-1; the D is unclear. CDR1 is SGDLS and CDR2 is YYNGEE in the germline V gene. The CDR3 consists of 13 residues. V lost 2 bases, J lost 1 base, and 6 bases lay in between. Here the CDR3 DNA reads TGTGCCAGCAGCGTTCAGCGGAACACTGAAGCTTTCTTT. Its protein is CASSVQRNTEAFF.

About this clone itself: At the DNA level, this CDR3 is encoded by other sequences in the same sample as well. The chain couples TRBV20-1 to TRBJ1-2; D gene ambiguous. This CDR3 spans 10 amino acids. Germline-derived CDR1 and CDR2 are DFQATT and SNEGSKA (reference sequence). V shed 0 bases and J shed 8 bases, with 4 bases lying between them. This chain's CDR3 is CSARDRGYTF. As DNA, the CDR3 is TGCAGTGCTAGAGATCGGGGCTACACCTTC.

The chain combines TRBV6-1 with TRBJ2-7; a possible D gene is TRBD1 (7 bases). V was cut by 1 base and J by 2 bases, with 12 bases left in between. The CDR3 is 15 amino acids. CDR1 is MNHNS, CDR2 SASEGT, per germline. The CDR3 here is CASSEVGRGAYEQYF. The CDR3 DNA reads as TGTGCCAGCAGTGAAGTGGGCAGGGGGGCCTACGAGCAGTACTTC.

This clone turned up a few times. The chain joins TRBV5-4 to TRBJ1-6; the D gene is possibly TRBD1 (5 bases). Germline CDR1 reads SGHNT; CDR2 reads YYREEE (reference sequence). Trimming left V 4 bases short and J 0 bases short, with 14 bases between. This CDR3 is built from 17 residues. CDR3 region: CASSTGILSSYNSPLHF. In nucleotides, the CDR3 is TGTGCCAGCAGCACAGGAATCCTCAGCTCCTATAATTCACCCCTCCACTTT.

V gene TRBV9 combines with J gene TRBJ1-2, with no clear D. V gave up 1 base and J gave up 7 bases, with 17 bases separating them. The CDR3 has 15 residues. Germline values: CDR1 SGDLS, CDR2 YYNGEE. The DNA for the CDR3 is TGTGCCAGCAGCGTACGGGAACGGGCCGTCGGTGGCTACACCTTC. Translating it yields CASSVRERAVGGYTF.

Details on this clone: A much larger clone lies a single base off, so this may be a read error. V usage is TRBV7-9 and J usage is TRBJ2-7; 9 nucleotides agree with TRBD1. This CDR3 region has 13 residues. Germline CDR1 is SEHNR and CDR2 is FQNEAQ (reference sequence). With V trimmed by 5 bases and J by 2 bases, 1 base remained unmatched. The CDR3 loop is CASSGTGTYEQYF. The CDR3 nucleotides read TGTGCCAGCAGCGGGACAGGGACCTACGAGCAGTACTTC.

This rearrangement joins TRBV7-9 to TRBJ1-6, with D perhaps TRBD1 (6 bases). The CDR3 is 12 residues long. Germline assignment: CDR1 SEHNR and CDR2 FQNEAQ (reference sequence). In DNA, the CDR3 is TGTGCTGGGGGGGCGAACAATTCACCCCTCCACTTT. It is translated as CAGGANNSPLHF.

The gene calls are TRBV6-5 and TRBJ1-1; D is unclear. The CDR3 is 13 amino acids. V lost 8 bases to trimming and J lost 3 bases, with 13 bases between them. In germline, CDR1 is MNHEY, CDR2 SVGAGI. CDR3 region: CASSSTRDTEAFF. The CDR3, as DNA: TGTGCCAGCTCCTCGACAAGAGACACTGAAGCTTTCTTT.

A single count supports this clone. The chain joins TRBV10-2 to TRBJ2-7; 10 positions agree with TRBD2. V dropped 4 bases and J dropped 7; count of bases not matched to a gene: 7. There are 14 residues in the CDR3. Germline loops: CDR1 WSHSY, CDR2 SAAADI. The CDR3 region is CASSVLAGDFEQYF. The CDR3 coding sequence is TGCGCCAGCAGTGTGCTAGCGGGGGATTTTGAGCAGTACTTC.

This CDR3 reads CASSSATGSPGYTF. The DNA for the CDR3 is TGTGCCAGCAGTTCAGCGACAGGCTCCCCAGGCTACACCTTC. The J gene is TRBJ1-2, the V gene TRBV27, with D possibly matching TRBD1 (6 bases). Between the trimmed V and J ends, which lost 4 bases and 8 bases, there was a span of 17 bases. Germline V lookup: CDR1 MNHEY, CDR2 SMNVEV (reference sequence). The CDR3 is 14 residues long.

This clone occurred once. Here the CDR3 DNA reads TGTGCCAGCAGTTTCCGGGCTAGCGGGGTGGGGTACTTC. It specifies CASSFRASGVGYF. The chain recombines TRBV27 with TRBJ2-7, with TRBD2 identical over 9 bases. CDR3 size: 13 residues. V was clipped by 3 bases and J by 12 bases; unmatched bases: 9. In germline, CDR1 is MNHEY, CDR2 SMNVEV (reference sequence).

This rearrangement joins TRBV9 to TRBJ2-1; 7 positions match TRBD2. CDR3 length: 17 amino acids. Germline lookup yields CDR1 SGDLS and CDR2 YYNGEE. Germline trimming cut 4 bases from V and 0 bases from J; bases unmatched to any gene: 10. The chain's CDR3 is CASSLTSGESSYNEQFF. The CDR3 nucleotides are TGTGCCAGCAGCCTGACCAGCGGGGAGTCCTCCTACAATGAGCAGTTCTTC.

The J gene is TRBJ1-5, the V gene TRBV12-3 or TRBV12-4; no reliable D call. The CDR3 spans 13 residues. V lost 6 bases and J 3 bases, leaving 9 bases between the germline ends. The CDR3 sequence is CASRSGTNQPQHF. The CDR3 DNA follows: TGTGCCAGCAGATCGGGAACCAATCAGCCCCAGCATTTT.

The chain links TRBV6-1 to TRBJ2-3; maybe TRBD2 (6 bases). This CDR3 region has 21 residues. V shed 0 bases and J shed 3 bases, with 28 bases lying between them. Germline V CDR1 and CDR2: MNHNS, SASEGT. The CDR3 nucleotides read TGTGCCAGCAGTGAAGCGGTGTATAGGAAGGGACCCAAGGGGAGGACAGATACGCAGTATTTT. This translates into CASSEAVYRKGPKGRTDTQYF.

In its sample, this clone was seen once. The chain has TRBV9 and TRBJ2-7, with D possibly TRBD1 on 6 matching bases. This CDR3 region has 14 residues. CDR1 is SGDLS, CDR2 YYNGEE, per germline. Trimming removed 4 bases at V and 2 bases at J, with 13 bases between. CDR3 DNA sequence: TGTGCCAGCAGCCAGGGGTTTGGGACCTACGAGCAGTACTTC. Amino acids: CASSQGFGTYEQYF.

The CDR3 nucleotides are TGTGCCTGGAGTGTACTAGCCGGGACCCAGTACTTC. Amino acid sequence: CAWSVLAGTQYF. The chain employs TRBV30 and TRBJ2-5; the D gene is possibly TRBD2 (6 bases). CDR3 length: 12 residues. The V and J ends lost 0 bases and 7 bases respectively, with 9 bases between them. Germline lookup yields CDR1 GTSNPN and CDR2 SVGIG (reference sequence). The complete variable domain, with remaining parts taken from reference TRBV30 and TRBJ2-5, reads SQTIHQWPATLVQPVGSPLSLECTVEGTSNPNLYWYRQAAGRGLQLLFYSVGIGQISSEVPQNLSASRPQDRQFILSSKKLLLSDSGFYLCAWSVLAGTQYFGPGTRLLVL.

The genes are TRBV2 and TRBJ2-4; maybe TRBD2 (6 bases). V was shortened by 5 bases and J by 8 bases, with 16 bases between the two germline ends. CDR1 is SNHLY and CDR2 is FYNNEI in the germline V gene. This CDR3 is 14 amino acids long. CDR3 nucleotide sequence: TGTGCCAGCAGTCCCGGGCAGGGACTTGACATTCAGTACTTC. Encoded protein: CASSPGQGLDIQYF. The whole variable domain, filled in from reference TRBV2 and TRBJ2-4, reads EPEVTQTPSHQVTQMGQEVILRCVPISNHLYFYWYRQILGQKVEFLVSFYNNEISEKSEIFDDQFSVERPDGSNFTLKIRSTKLEDSAMYFCASSPGQGLDIQYFGAGTRLSVL.

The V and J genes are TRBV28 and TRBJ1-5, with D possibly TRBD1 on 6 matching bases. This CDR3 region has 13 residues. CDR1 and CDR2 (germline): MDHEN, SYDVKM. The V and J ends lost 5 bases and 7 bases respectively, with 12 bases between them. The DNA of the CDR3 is TGTGCCAGCAGTCCCCCCCAGGGGCAGCCCCAGCATTTT. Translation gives CASSPPQGQPQHF. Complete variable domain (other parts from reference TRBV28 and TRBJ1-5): DVKVTQSSRYLVKRTGEKVFLECVQDMDHENMFWYRQDPGLGLRLIYFSYDVKMKEKGDIPEGYSVSREKKERFSLILESASTNQTSMYLCASSPPQGQPQHFGDGTRLSIL.

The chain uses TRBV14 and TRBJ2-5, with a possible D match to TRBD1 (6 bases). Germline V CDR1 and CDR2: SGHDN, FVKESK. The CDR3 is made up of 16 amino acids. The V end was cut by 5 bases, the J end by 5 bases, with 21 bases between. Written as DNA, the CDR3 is TGTGCCAGCAGCTACCTATTTCAGGGGAGTAGGGAGACCCAGTACTTC. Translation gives CASSYLFQGSRETQYF.

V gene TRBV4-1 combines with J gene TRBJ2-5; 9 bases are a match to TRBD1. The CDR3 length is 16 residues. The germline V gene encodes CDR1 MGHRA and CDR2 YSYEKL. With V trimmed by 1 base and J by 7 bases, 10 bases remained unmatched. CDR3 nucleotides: TGCGCCAGCAGCCAAGGGTGGGGGACAGGGCCCAGGACCCAGTACTTC. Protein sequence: CASSQGWGTGPRTQYF.

The CDR3, as DNA: TGTGCCAGCAGTCAGCTTCCGGCGGGGGGGCCCGAAAACATTCAGTACTTC. Translating gives CASSQLPAGGPENIQYF. V gene TRBV6-6 combines with J gene TRBJ2-4; 9 bases fit TRBD2. Germline V gene sequence: CDR1 MNHNY, CDR2 SVGAGI (reference sequence). This CDR3 is built from 17 residues. V gave up 5 bases and J gave up 5 bases; unmatched junction bases: 13.

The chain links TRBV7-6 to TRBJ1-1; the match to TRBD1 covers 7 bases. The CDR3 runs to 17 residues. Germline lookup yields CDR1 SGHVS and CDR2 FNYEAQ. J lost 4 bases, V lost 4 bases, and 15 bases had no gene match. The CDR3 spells CASSYIPGQKTSTEAFF. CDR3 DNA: TGTGCCAGCAGCTACATTCCGGGACAGAAAACGAGCACTGAAGCTTTCTTT. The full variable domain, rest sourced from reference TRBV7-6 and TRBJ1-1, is GAGVSQSPRYKVTKRGQDVALRCDPISGHVSLYWYRQALGQGPEFLTYFNYEAQQDKSGLPNDRFSAERPEGSISTLTIQRTEQRDSAMYRCASSYIPGQKTSTEAFFGQGTRLTVV.

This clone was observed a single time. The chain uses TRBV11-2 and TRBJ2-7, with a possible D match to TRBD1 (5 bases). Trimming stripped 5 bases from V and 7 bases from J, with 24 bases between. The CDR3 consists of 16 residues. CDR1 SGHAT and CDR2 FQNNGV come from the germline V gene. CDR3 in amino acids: CASSLRGADSSGEQYF. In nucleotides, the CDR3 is TGTGCCAGCAGCCTCCGCGGCGCTGACAGTTCTGGGGAGCAGTACTTC.

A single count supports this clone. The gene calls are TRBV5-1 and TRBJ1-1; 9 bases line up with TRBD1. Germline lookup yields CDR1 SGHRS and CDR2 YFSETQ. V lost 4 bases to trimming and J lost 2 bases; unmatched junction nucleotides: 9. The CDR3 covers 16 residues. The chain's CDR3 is CASSPRQGVDNTEAFF. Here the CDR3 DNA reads TGCGCCAGCAGCCCCAGACAGGGGGTGGACAACACTGAAGCTTTCTTT.

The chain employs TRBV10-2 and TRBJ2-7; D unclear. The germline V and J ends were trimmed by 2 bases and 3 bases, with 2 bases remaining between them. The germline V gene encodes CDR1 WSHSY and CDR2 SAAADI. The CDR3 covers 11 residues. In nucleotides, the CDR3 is TGCGCCAGCAGTGAGCTCTACGAGCAGTACTTC. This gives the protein CASSELYEQYF.

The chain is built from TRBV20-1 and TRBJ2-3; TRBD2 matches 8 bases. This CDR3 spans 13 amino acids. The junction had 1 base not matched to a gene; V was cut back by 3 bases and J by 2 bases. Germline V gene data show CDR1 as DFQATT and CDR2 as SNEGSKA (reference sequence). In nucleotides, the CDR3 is TGCAGTGCTAGTAGCGGGGACACAGATACGCAGTATTTT. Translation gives CSASSGDTDTQYF.